The T cell receptor beta chain described here comes from a study of CD8+ T cells in alopecia areata. cDNA serving as the sequencing template came from extracted, reverse transcribed RNA. Produced via immunoSEQ multiplex PCR; TCRdb's table is partial and in-frame only. This table has about 190,000 clones, 45% to 75% appearing once. Trimming cost V 6 bases and J 4 bases; bases outside gene matches: 5. Germline V gives CDR1 MNHEY, CDR2 SMNVEV (reference sequence). The CDR3 is 13 amino acids. This clone turned up a few times. Treatment reported: oral pan-JAK inhibitor, 5-10 mg twice daily. The source material was CD4+ T cells sorted from blood, sampled at week 4, from a patient treated with tofacitinib. This chain joins TRBV27 and TRBJ1-1, with 7 bases fitting TRBD1. The receptor was derived from a human donor with alopecia areata. CDR3 sequence reads: CASSERDSTEAFF. DNA of the CDR3: TGTGCCAGCAGCGAAAGGGACAGCACTGAAGCTTTCTTT.